Sequencing of this T cell receptor beta chain was carried out in a study of blood T cell repertoires in COVID-19. Study background: The United States, Italy and Spain supplied acute and convalescent COVID-19 samples. PBMCs, B-cell-depleted T cells, or T cells were the source of the cDNA or gDNA that made up the material.

In the source study's methods: Amplification of reference gene primers was used by the study to estimate nucleated cell counts. TCRdb keeps only in-frame clones here, not all; method: immunoSEQ multiplex PCR. V, J and clone size derive from that table, while D and trimming were established from the DNA sequence. The data hold 100,000 to 150,000 clones, with around 80% observed a single time. This CDR3 region has 11 residues. The material sequenced was peripheral blood. The V gene is TRBV21-1, the J gene TRBJ1-2; the DNA was not compared with TRBD1, the D call given in the table. TRBV21-1 is a pseudogene. The TCR was taken from a man aged 35-49 years with active or convalescent COVID-19. The CDR3 coding sequence is TGTGCCCCCAACGGCAGGTATGGCTACACCTTC. As protein: CAPNGRYGYTF.